These T cell receptor beta chains were read from a single sample in a study of T cells in localized non-small cell lung cancer. Repertoires were generated with immunoSEQ multiplex PCR, while TCRdb's copy carries only in-frame clones and drops some. The sample lists some 90,000 clones; about 91% were seen once. Sequenced material: peripheral blood, taken before any cancer treatment. These receptor sequences come from a man aged 40 to 70 with stage I squamous cell lung carcinoma. Both conserved end residues are part of each CDR3. The order of the fields is D gene, clone size, J gene, V gene, CDR3 protein, CDR3 DNA. D genes are given only for firm matches. Size tells how often a clone was seen (once, few, many) or the class of an expanded clone, and some rows leave it out.

TRBD1 | . | TRBJ1-6 | TRBV5-4 | CASSFRSGQGNSPLHF | TGTGCCAGCAGCTTTAGGTCAGGACAGGGCAATTCACCCCTCCACTTT
. | . | TRBJ2-2 | TRBV18 | CASSPEGNRWTGELFF | TGTGCCAGCTCACCAGAAGGGAACCGTTGGACCGGGGAGCTGTTTTTT
TRBD1 | once | TRBJ2-5 | TRBV14 | CASSHPGQGETQYF | TGTGCCAGCAGCCATCCCGGACAGGGTGAGACCCAGTACTTC
. | once | TRBJ1-4 | TRBV4-2 | CASSQGGGGSEKLFF | TGTGCCAGCAGCCAGGGTGGGGGGGGTAGTGAAAAACTGTTTTTT
TRBD1 | . | TRBJ2-7 | TRBV6-5 | CASSYSGTGGYEQYF | TGTGCCAGCAGTTACTCCGGGACAGGGGGCTACGAGCAGTACTTC
TRBD1 | . | TRBJ1-3 | TRBV6-5 | CASNPQGAAGNTIYF | TGTGCCAGCAATCCCCAGGGGGCGGCTGGAAACACCATATATTTT
TRBD2 | . | TRBJ2-3 | TRBV2 | CASIWTPAVRPSGGADDTQYF | TGTGCCAGCATTTGGACACCCGCCGTAAGGCCTAGCGGGGGGGCGGACGATACGCAGTATTTT
. | . | TRBJ1-1 | TRBV29-1 | CSVETISGSTEAFF | TGCAGCGTTGAAACTATATCTGGGTCTACTGAAGCTTTCTTT
. | once | TRBJ1-2 | TRBV28 | CASSSLEARGYTF | TGTGCCAGCAGTTCCTTAGAGGCGAGGGGCTACACCTTC
. | . | TRBJ1-3 | TRBV19 | CASLNSGTSATIYF | TGTGCCAGCCTAAACTCCGGGACATCAGCCACCATATATTTT
. | . | TRBJ1-2 | TRBV27 | CASRTPANNYGYTF | TGTGCCAGCAGGACCCCGGCTAATAACTATGGCTACACCTTC
. | few | TRBJ2-2 | TRBV2 | CASRLRGPGELFF | TGTGCCAGCAGGCTCAGGGGACCCGGGGAGCTGTTTTTT
. | . | TRBJ2-3 | TRBV7-3 | CASSSRKRGSTDTQYF | TGTGCCAGCAGCTCCAGAAAACGGGGGAGCACAGATACGCAGTATTTT
. | . | TRBJ2-3 | TRBV5-1 | CASSLGQSTDTQYF | TGCGCCAGCAGCTTGGGACAGAGCACAGATACGCAGTATTTT
. | . | TRBJ1-1 | TRBV6-1 | CASSDSGLSTEAFF | TGTGCCAGCAGTGATTCTGGGTTAAGCACTGAAGCTTTCTTT
. | . | TRBJ1-1 | TRBV6-1 | CASRPPGSLNTEAFF | TGTGCCAGCAGACCCCCGGGCAGTCTGAACACTGAAGCTTTCTTT
. | . | TRBJ2-7 | TRBV5-8 | CASTNPGKGNEQYF | TGTGCCAGCACCAACCCCGGGAAGGGGAACGAGCAGTACTTC
TRBD1 | . | TRBJ2-5 | TRBV6-6 | CASSFSDRAGETQYF | TGTGCCAGCAGTTTCTCTGACAGGGCCGGGGAGACCCAGTACTTC
. | . | TRBJ1-1 | TRBV11-3 | CASSKRGTEAFF | TGTGCCAGCAGCAAGAGGGGGACTGAAGCTTTCTTT
TRBD1 | . | TRBJ1-1 | TRBV5-1 | CASSPGQVNTEAFF | TGCGCCAGCAGCCCGGGACAGGTGAACACTGAAGCTTTCTTT
TRBD1 | . | TRBJ1-6 | TRBV2 | CASKGQGGSPLHF | TGTGCCAGCAAGGGACAGGGTGGGTCACCCCTCCACTTT
TRBD1 | . | TRBJ2-2 | TRBV5-1 | CASSFRDRVNTGELFF | TGCGCCAGCAGCTTCCGGGACAGGGTCAACACCGGGGAGCTGTTTTTT
TRBD1 | . | TRBJ1-1 | TRBV19 | CASSAWPRTGRSIIEAFF | TGTGCCAGTAGTGCCTGGCCGCGGACAGGGAGGTCTATCATTGAAGCTTTCTTT